A single sample gave rise to the 30 T cell receptor beta chains below, sequenced in a study of blood T cell repertoires in COVID-19. The method was immunoSEQ multiplex PCR; TCRdb's version includes in-frame clones alone and lacks a portion of them. The table includes approximately 65,000 clones, around nine tenths detected once. Material: peripheral blood. Source of these receptors: a woman younger than 35 with acute or convalescent COVID-19.

V gene TRBV4-3 combines with J gene TRBJ1-1; TRBD1 is a possible D gene (5 bases). V dropped 1 base and J dropped 6 bases, with 15 bases sitting between them. The CDR3 loop spans 15 amino acids. The V gene's germline CDR1 is LGHNA and CDR2 YSLEER. The chain's CDR3 is CASSQVVSWGAEAFF. For the CDR3, the DNA is TGCGCCAGCAGCCAAGTAGTCTCTTGGGGCGCTGAAGCTTTCTTT.

This clone has just one count. The chain links TRBV7-9 to TRBJ2-7; the match to TRBD2 covers 12 bases. V shed 1 base and J 7 bases; nucleotides not matched to a gene: 8. This CDR3 has 16 amino acids. The germline CDR1 and CDR2 sequences are SEHNR and FQNEAQ (reference sequence). CDR3 coding DNA: TGTGCCAGCAGCTTAGGCCGACTAGCGGGGGTTCGTGAGCAGTACTTC. Residues: CASSLGRLAGVREQYF.

This clone is a singleton in its sample. The V call is TRBV6-5, the J call TRBJ1-3; 9 bases agree with TRBD1. The CDR3 runs 15 residues. Germline CDR1 reads MNHEY; CDR2 reads SVGAGI. The V gene end was trimmed by 5 bases and the J gene end by 1 base; junction bases not matched to a gene: 3. CDR3 protein: CASSKDRGSGNTIYF. The CDR3, as DNA: TGTGCCAGCAGTAAGGACAGGGGATCTGGAAACACCATATATTTT.

The chain has TRBV21-1 and TRBJ1-6. TRBV21-1 corresponds to a pseudogene. The CDR3 contains 15 residues. The CDR3 coding sequence is TGTGCCAGCAGTTTAGAGTTACGGAGAGGCTCACCCCTCCACTTT. It yields the protein CASSLELRRGSPLHF.

The V and J genes are TRBV4-1 and TRBJ1-4, with TRBD1 identical over 7 bases. CDR3 length: 17 amino acids. Germline CDR1 and CDR2: MGHRA and YSYEKL. With 4 bases clipped from V and 7 bases from J, the junction kept 15 bases outside the gene matches. The CDR3 region has the DNA TGCGCCAGCAGCCGAAAAGGGACAGAAAAGGGTGGTGAAAAACTGTTTTTT. Amino acids: CASSRKGTEKGGEKLFF.

The chain uses TRBV27 and TRBJ2-1; 11 positions agree with TRBD2. The CDR3 spans 15 residues. Germline CDR1 and CDR2: MNHEY and SMNVEV (reference sequence). J lost 6 bases, V lost 5 bases, and 6 bases had no gene match. Here the CDR3 reads CASSHGLAGGNEQFF. DNA of the CDR3: TGTGCCAGCAGTCACGGCCTAGCGGGAGGCAATGAGCAGTTCTTC.

V usage is TRBV5-4 and J usage is TRBJ1-2, with D possibly matching TRBD1 (6 bases). This CDR3 region has 13 residues. V lost 4 bases to trimming and J lost 2 bases, with 9 bases between them. CDR1 is SGHNT and CDR2 is YYREEE in the germline V gene (reference sequence). The DNA for the CDR3 is TGTGCCAGCAGCATCGACAGGAACTATGGCTACACCTTC. It specifies CASSIDRNYGYTF.

V gene TRBV9 combines with J gene TRBJ2-1; TRBD1 matches 9 bases. This CDR3 is 16 amino acids long. Unmatched junction bases numbered 5, after V lost 4 bases and J lost 0 bases. Germline assignment: CDR1 SGDLS and CDR2 YYNGEE. The CDR3 DNA is TGTGCCAGCAGCAACAGGGGGCTCCACTCCTACAATGAGCAGTTCTTC. It encodes CASSNRGLHSYNEQFF. Using reference TRBV9 and TRBJ2-1 for the parts outside the CDR3, the full variable domain is DSGVTQTPKHLITATGQRVTLRCSPRSGDLSVYWYQQSLDQGLQFLIQYYNGEERAKGNILERFSAQQFPDLHSELNLSSLELGDSALYFCASSNRGLHSYNEQFFGPGTRLTVL.

This rearrangement joins TRBV6-2 or TRBV6-3 to TRBJ1-5; 8 nucleotides match TRBD1. Trimming removed 4 bases from V and 7 bases from J; junction bases left unmatched: 6. The CDR3 spans 14 residues. Germline assignment: CDR1 MNHEY and CDR2 SVGEGT. The CDR3 loop reads CASSSGQAGQPQHF. The CDR3, as DNA: TGTGCCAGCAGTTCGGGACAGGCTGGGCAGCCCCAGCATTTT.

The chain carries TRBV19 and TRBJ2-5, with D maybe TRBD2 (6 bases). There are 15 residues in the CDR3. Germline V CDR1 and CDR2: LNHDA, SQIVND (reference sequence). Trimming cost V 2 bases and J 3 bases, with 13 bases left between them. The CDR3 bases are TGTGCCAGTAGTATAACCCCTAGCGCTGAAGAGACCCAGTACTTC. Protein sequence: CASSITPSAEETQYF.

This rearrangement joins TRBV30 to TRBJ1-2; D gene ambiguous. Between the trimmed V and J ends, which lost 4 bases and 4 bases, there was a span of 25 bases. Germline lookup yields CDR1 GTSNPN and CDR2 SVGIG (reference sequence). CDR3 size: 17 residues. In DNA form, the CDR3 reads TGTGCCTGGAAGAGTCAGTTGCGAGGGTGGGGTGGCTATGGCTACACCTTC. It is translated as CAWKSQLRGWGGYGYTF.

The rearrangement joins TRBV9 to TRBJ2-2, with a possible D match to TRBD2 (5 bases). Germline CDR1 is SGDLS and CDR2 is YYNGEE. The V end was cut by 3 bases, the J end by 1 base, with 13 bases between. The CDR3 extends over 16 amino acids. The CDR3 loop is CASSAPSGENTGELFF. The CDR3 bases are TGTGCCAGCAGCGCCCCTTCCGGGGAGAACACCGGGGAGCTGTTTTTT.

This sequence joins TRBV6-1 and TRBJ2-7; D unclear. The CDR3 length is 13 residues. Germline V gene data show CDR1 as MNHNS and CDR2 as SASEGT. Trimming took off 2 bases at V and 4 bases at J, with 9 bases between the two ends. The chain's CDR3 is CASSELLPYEQYF. The CDR3 DNA is TGTGCCAGCAGTGAACTATTACCATACGAGCAGTACTTC.

V usage is TRBV6-5 and J usage is TRBJ2-5; 8 bases match TRBD1. CDR1 is MNHEY, CDR2 SVGAGI, per germline. The CDR3 runs to 13 residues. V lost 6 bases and J lost 5; bases outside the gene matches: 5. As DNA, the CDR3 is TGTGCCAGCAGCTGGACAGGGATGGAGACCCAGTACTTC. Translation: CASSWTGMETQYF.

The gene calls are TRBV21-1 and TRBJ2-7; TRBD1, the D gene given by the table, was not confirmed from the DNA. TRBV21-1 is a recognized pseudogene. The CDR3 extends over 19 amino acids. The CDR3 reads CASVEFWPRIRGILYEQYF. DNA of the CDR3: TGTGCCAGCGTCGAATTCTGGCCTCGAATAAGGGGGATTTTGTACGAGCAGTACTTC.

The chain couples TRBV29-1 to TRBJ1-2, with TRBD1 matching over 7 bases. The CDR3 totals 13 residues. Per the germline V gene, CDR1 is SQVTM and CDR2 is ANQGSEA. V was pared by 4 bases and J by 5 bases, with 7 bases of the junction left unmatched. The CDR3 nucleotides are TGCAGCGTTGGACAGGGTGGGGGGTATGGCTACACCTTC. Translating gives CSVGQGGGYGYTF.

Turning to this clone: This sample includes further DNA sequences coding for the same CDR3. V gene TRBV4-1 combines with J gene TRBJ1-4; 9 bases agree with TRBD1. This CDR3 spans 15 amino acids. Germline assignment: CDR1 MGHRA and CDR2 YSYEKL. The V segment lost 2 bases and the J segment 8 bases; nucleotides outside the gene matches: 6. CDR3 region: CASSQSGTGSEKLFF. The CDR3 nucleotides read TGCGCCAGCAGCCAATCCGGGACAGGGAGCGAAAAACTGTTTTTT.

This chain uses TRBV2 with TRBJ2-7, with D perhaps TRBD1 (5 bases). This CDR3 is 14 amino acids long. In germline, CDR1 is SNHLY, CDR2 FYNNEI. V was cut by 7 bases and J by 0 bases, with 13 bases left in between. CDR3 coding DNA: TGTGCCAGCACCAGACAGACGAGCTCCTACGAGCAGTACTTC. Its translation: CASTRQTSSYEQYF.

The chain links TRBV7-2 to TRBJ1-6; possibly TRBD1 for D (6 bases). V was cut by 4 bases and J by 7 bases, with 17 bases left in between. This CDR3 spans 16 amino acids. CDR1 SGHTA and CDR2 FQGNSA come from the germline V gene. The chain's CDR3 is CASSSPPGHLNSPLHF. CDR3 DNA sequence: TGTGCCAGCAGCTCACCGCCGGGACACTTGAATTCACCCCTCCACTTT.

The chain's CDR3 is CASNNVLAVQETQYF. CDR3 in DNA: TGTGCCAGCAACAACGTGCTAGCGGTTCAAGAGACCCAGTACTTC. This sequence joins TRBV6-5 and TRBJ2-5; 7 nucleotides match TRBD2. The germline CDR1 and CDR2 sequences are MNHEY and SVGAGI. J was trimmed by 2 bases and V by 7 bases; bases with no gene match: 10. The CDR3 is 15 residues long.

CDR3 nucleotides: TGTGCCAGCAGTCGGGACAGGGGGACAGATACGCAGTATTTT. Its protein is CASSRDRGTDTQYF. J is TRBJ2-3 and V is TRBV6-5, with 11 bases identical to TRBD1. The germline V gene encodes CDR1 MNHEY and CDR2 SVGAGI. CDR3 size: 14 residues. The V segment lost 5 bases and the J segment 3 bases; nucleotides outside the gene matches: 1.

This sequence joins TRBV7-9 and TRBJ2-2, with TRBD2 as a possible D gene (5 bases). Trimming shortened V by 5 bases and J by 4 bases, and 20 bases separated the two germline ends. The CDR3 loop spans 17 amino acids. Germline V lookup: CDR1 SEHNR, CDR2 FQNEAQ (reference sequence). CDR3 protein: CASSPVPSSLGTGELFF. The CDR3 DNA reads TGTGCCAGCAGCCCAGTCCCTAGCTCTCTCGGCACCGGGGAGCTGTTTTTT. The whole variable domain, remainder taken from reference TRBV7-9 and TRBJ2-2, is DTGVSQNPRHKITKRGQNVTFRCDPISEHNRLYWYRQTLGQGPEFLTYFQNEAQLEKSRLLSDRFSAERPKGSFSTLEIQRTEQGDSAMYLCASSPVPSSLGTGELFFGEGSRLTVL.

This chain uses TRBV7-8 with TRBJ2-2; 9 bases map to TRBD1. This CDR3 comprises 14 residues. Germline CDR1 reads SGHVS; CDR2 reads FQNEAQ. The V gene end was trimmed by 7 bases and the J gene end by 6 bases; junction bases not matched to a gene: 6. The CDR3 DNA sequence: TGTGCCAGCAAACCAGGACAGGGGTCCGGGGAGCTGTTTTTT. The encoded protein is CASKPGQGSGELFF.

The chain carries TRBV4-1 and TRBJ1-3; 7 nucleotides line up with TRBD1. J gave up 2 bases and V 1 base, and 8 bases lay outside the gene matches. The CDR3 length is 17 residues. Germline V gene lookup returns CDR1 MGHRA and CDR2 YSYEKL. The CDR3 loop is CASSQAPNRGTGNTIYF. CDR3 sequence (DNA): TGCGCCAGCAGCCAAGCCCCCAACAGGGGAACTGGAAACACCATATATTTT.

This rearrangement joins TRBV5-8 to TRBJ2-3; D might be TRBD2 (6 bases). This CDR3 has 15 residues. V lost 4 bases and J lost 0, with 12 bases in between. CDR1 is SGHTS, CDR2 YDEGEE, per germline. CDR3 protein: CASSPWDSSTDTQYF. The CDR3 DNA follows: TGTGCCAGCAGCCCATGGGACTCCAGCACAGATACGCAGTATTTT.

The gene calls are TRBV20-1 and TRBJ2-1; a weak D match, TRBD1 (6 bases). CDR3 length: 14 amino acids. V was trimmed by 3 bases and J by 8 bases, leaving 17 bases between them. CDR1 and CDR2 from the germline V gene are DFQATT and SNEGSKA (reference sequence). In nucleotides, the CDR3 is TGCAGTGCTAGTTCACAGGGACCTGGGGATGAGCAGTTCTTC. Translating it yields CSASSQGPGDEQFF.

The chain couples TRBV28 to TRBJ1-5; 7 nucleotides match TRBD1. In germline, CDR1 is MDHEN, CDR2 SYDVKM. CDR3 length equals 13 residues. V lost 8 bases and J lost 2; bases outside the gene matches: 3. CDR3 in DNA: TGTGCCAGCGAAACAGGGGGCAATCAGCCCCAGCATTTT. Amino acid sequence: CASETGGNQPQHF.

The chain uses TRBV5-1 and TRBJ2-7, with a possible D match to TRBD1 (7 bases). The V end was cut by 3 bases, the J end by 3 bases, with 16 bases between. CDR3 size: 15 residues. Germline loops: CDR1 SGHRS, CDR2 YFSETQ. In nucleotides, the CDR3 is TGCGCCAGCAGCTCGGGCGGGACAGAGATCTACGAGCAGTACTTC. Protein product: CASSSGGTEIYEQYF.

The rearrangement joins TRBV27 to TRBJ2-7; 13 nucleotides match TRBD2. Trimming removed 5 bases from V and 6 bases from J; junction bases left unmatched: 4. The CDR3 consists of 14 residues. The germline V gene encodes CDR1 MNHEY and CDR2 SMNVEV (reference sequence). The CDR3 DNA sequence: TGTGCCAGCAGTACCGGACTAGCGGGGGCCGAGCAGTACTTC. The encoded protein is CASSTGLAGAEQYF.

This rearrangement joins TRBV18 to TRBJ1-1; TRBD1 aligns across 10 bases. CDR1 is KGHSH, CDR2 LQKENI, per germline. The CDR3 is made up of 16 amino acids. Unmatched junction bases numbered 4, after V lost 3 bases and J lost 0 bases. The CDR3 coding sequence is TGTGCCAGCTCACCTTCGGGACAGGGGATGAACACTGAAGCTTTCTTT. Translation: CASSPSGQGMNTEAFF.